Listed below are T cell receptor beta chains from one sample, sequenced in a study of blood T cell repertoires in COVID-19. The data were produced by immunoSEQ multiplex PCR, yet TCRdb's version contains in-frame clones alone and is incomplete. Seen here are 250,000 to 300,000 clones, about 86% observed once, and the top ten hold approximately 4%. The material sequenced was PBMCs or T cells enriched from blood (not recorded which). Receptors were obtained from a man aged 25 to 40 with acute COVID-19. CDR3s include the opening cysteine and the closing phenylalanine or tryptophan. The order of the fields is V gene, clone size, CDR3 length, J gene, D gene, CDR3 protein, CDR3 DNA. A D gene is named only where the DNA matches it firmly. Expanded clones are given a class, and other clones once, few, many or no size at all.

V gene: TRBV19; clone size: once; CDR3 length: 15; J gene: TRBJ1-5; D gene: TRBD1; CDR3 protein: CASRVLGQKNQPQHF; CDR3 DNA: TGTGCCAGTAGGGTATTGGGACAGAAAAATCAGCCCCAGCATTTT
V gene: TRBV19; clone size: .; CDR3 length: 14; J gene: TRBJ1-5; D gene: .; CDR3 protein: CASSPQGGGQPQHF; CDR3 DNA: TGTGCCAGTAGCCCGCAGGGAGGGGGTCAGCCCCAGCATTTT
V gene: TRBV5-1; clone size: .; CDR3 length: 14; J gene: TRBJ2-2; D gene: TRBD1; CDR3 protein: CASRPQGVTGELFF; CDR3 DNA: TGTGCCAGCAGGCCCCAGGGGGTAACCGGGGAGCTGTTTTTT
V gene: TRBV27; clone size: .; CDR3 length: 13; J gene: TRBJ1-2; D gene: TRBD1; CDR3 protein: CASTKNTGDGYTF; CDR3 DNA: TGTGCCAGCACTAAAAACACAGGGGACGGCTACACCTTC
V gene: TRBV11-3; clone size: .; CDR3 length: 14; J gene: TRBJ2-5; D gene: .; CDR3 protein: CASSPRVSQETQYF; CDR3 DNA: TGTGCCAGCAGCCCACGCGTGTCACAAGAGACCCAGTACTTC
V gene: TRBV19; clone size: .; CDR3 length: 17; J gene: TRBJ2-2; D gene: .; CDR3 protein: CASSLPGNRANTGELFF; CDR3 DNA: TGTGCCAGTTCCCTGCCGGGAAACAGGGCGAACACCGGGGAGCTGTTTTTT
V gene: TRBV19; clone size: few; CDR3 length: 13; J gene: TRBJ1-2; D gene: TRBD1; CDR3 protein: CASTLTGEDGYTF; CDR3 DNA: TGTGCCAGTACTTTGACAGGGGAGGATGGCTACACCTTC
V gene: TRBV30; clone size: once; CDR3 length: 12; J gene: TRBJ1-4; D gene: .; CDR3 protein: CAWTRDSKKLFF; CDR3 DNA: TGTGCCTGGACCCGAGACAGCAAAAAACTGTTTTTT
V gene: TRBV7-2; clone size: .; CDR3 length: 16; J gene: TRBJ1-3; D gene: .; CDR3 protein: CASSLGAGSSGNTIYF; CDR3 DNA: TGTGCCAGCAGCCTGGGGGCAGGGAGCTCTGGAAACACCATATATTTT
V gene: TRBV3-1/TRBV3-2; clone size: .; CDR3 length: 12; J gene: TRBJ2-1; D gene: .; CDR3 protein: CASTFAGDEQFF; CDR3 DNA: TGTGCCAGCACATTCGCCGGGGATGAGCAGTTCTTC
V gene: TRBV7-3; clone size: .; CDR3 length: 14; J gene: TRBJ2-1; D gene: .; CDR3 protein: CASSLGGGNNEQFF; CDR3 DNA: TGTGCCAGCAGCCTGGGTGGAGGGAACAATGAGCAGTTCTTC
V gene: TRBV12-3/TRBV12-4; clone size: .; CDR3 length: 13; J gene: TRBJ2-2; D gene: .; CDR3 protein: CASSFRAGGELFF; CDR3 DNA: TGTGCCAGCAGTTTCAGGGCCGGCGGGGAGCTGTTTTTT
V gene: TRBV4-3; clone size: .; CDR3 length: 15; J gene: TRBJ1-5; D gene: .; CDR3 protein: CASSQGTGGDQPQHF; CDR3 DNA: TGCGCCAGCAGCCAGGGGACGGGCGGGGATCAGCCCCAGCATTTT
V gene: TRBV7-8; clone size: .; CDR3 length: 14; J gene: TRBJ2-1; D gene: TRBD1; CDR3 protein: CASSLRFGQGWVFF; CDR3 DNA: TGTGCCAGCAGCTTACGTTTCGGACAGGGATGGGTGTTCTTC
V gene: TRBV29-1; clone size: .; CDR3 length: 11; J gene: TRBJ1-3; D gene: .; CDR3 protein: CSARSGNTIYF; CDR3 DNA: TGCAGCGCCCGGTCTGGAAACACCATATATTTT
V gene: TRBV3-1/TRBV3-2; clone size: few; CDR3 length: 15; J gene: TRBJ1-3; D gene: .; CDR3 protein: CASSQDLPTRNTIYF; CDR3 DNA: TGTGCCAGCAGCCAAGATCTACCAACCAGAAACACCATATATTTT
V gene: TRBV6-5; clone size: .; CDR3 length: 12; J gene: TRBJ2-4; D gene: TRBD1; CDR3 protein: CASRGQGNIQYF; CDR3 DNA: TGTGCCAGCAGAGGACAGGGAAACATTCAGTACTTC
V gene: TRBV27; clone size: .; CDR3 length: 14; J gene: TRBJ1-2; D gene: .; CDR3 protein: CASSLWPRGEGYTF; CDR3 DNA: TGTGCCAGCAGTTTATGGCCCAGGGGTGAGGGCTACACCTTC
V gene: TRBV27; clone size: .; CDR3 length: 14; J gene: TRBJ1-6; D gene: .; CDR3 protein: CASSFGGLGSPLHF; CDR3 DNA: TGTGCCAGCAGTTTCGGCGGGTTGGGTTCACCCCTCCACTTT
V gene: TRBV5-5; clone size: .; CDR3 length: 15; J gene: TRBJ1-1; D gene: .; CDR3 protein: CASSLGAGGNTEAFF; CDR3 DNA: TGTGCCAGCAGCTTGGGAGCCGGAGGGAACACTGAAGCTTTCTTT
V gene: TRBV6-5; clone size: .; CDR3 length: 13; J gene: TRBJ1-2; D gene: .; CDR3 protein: CASSSPGVRQGTF; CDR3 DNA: TGTGCCAGCAGTTCACCGGGGGTCCGACAAGGCACCTTC
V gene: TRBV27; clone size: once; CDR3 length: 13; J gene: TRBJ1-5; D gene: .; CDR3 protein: CASSSYSNQPQHF; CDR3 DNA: TGTGCCAGCAGCTCTTATAGCAATCAGCCCCAGCATTTT
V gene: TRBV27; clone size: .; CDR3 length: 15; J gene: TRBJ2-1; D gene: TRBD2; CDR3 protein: CASRLGRGAYNEQFF; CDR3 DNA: TGTGCCAGCCGCCTTGGGCGGGGGGCCTACAATGAGCAGTTCTTC
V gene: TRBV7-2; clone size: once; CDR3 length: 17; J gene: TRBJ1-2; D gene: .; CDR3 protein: CASSLGGPKSVAKGYTF; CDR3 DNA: TGTGCCAGCAGCTTAGGGGGCCCAAAGAGCGTCGCGAAGGGCTACACCTTC
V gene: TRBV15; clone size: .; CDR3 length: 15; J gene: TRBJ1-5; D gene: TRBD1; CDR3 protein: CATSRKGQGNQPQHF; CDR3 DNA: TGTGCCACCAGCCGGAAGGGACAGGGGAATCAGCCCCAGCATTTT
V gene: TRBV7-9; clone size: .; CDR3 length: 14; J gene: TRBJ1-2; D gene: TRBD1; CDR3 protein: CASSQQGGNYGYTF; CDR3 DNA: TGTGCCAGCAGCCAACAGGGGGGTAACTATGGCTACACCTTC
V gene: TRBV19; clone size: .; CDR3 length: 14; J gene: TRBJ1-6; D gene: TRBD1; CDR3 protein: CASTTTGPNSPLHF; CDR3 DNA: TGTGCCAGTACTACGACAGGGCCAAATTCACCCCTCCACTTT
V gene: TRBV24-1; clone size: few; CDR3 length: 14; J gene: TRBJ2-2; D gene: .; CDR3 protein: CATSDNRDTGELFF; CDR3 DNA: TGTGCCACCAGTGATAACCGGGACACCGGGGAGCTGTTTTTT
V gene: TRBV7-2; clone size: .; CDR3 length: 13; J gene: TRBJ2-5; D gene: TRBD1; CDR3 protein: CASSLRRQGAQYF; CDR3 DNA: TGTGCCAGCAGCTTACGAAGACAGGGCGCCCAGTACTTC
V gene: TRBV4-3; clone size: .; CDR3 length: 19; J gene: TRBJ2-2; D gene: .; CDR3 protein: CASSQDLVVGLLNTGELFF; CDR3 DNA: TGCGCCAGCAGCCAAGATCTAGTCGTCGGACTATTGAACACCGGGGAGCTGTTTTTT
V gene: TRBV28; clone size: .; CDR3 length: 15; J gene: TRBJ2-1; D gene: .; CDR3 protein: CASSSRQRPNNEQFF; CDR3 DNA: TGTGCCAGCAGTTCTCGACAGCGCCCCAACAATGAGCAGTTCTTC
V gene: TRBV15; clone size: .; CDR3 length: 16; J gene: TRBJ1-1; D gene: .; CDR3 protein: CATSRDQGISSTEAFF; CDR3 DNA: TGTGCCACCAGCAGAGATCAGGGGATCAGCTCTACTGAAGCTTTCTTT
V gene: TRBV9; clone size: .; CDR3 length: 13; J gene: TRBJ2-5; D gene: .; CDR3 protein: CASSTQARETQYF; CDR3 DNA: TGTGCCAGCAGCACCCAGGCGAGAGAGACCCAGTACTTC
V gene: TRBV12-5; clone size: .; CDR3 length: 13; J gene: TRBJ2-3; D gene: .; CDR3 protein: CACRLTSTDTQYF; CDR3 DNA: TGTGCTTGCCGACTTACTAGCACAGATACGCAGTATTTT
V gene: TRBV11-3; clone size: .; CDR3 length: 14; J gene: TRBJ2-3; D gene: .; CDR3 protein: CASSLRLEGDTQYF; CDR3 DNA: TGTGCCAGCAGCTTAAGACTAGAAGGAGATACGCAGTATTTT
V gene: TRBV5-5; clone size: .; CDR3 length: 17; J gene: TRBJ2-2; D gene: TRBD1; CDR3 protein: CASIPAPVTGSTGELFF; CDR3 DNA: TGTGCCAGCATCCCCGCTCCCGTGACAGGGAGCACCGGGGAGCTGTTTTTT
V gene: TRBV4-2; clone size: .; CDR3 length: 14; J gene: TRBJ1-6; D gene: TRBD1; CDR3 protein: CASSQTGLGSPLHF; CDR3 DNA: TGTGCCAGCAGCCAGACAGGGTTGGGGTCACCCCTCCACTTT
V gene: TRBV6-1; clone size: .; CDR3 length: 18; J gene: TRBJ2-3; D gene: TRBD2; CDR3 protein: CASSEETQTSGRADTQYF; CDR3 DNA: TGTGCCAGCAGTGAAGAGACCCAGACTAGCGGGAGAGCAGATACGCAGTATTTT
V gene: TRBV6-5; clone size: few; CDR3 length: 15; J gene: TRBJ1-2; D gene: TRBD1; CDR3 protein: CASSQGQGPVYGYTF; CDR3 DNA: TGTGCCAGCAGCCAGGGACAGGGGCCGGTCTATGGCTACACCTTC
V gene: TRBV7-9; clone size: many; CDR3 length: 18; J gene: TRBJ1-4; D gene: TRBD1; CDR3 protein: CASSLERGRGPGHEKLFF; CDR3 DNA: TGTGCCAGCAGCTTAGAACGTGGTAGGGGGCCGGGGCATGAAAAACTGTTTTTT
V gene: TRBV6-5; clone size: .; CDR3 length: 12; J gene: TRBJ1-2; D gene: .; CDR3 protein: CASSSGPYGYTF; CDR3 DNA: TGTGCCAGCAGTTCGGGTCCTTATGGCTACACCTTC
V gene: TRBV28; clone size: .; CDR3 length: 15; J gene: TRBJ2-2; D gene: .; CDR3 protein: CASSLSGLNTGELFF; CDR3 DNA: TGTGCCAGCAGTTTATCAGGGCTTAACACCGGGGAGCTGTTTTTT
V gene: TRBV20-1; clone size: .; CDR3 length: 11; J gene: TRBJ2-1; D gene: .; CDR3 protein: CSARQYNEQFF; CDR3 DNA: TGCAGTGCTAGACAGTACAATGAGCAGTTCTTC
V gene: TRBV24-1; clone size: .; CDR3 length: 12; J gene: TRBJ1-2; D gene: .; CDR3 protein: CATRGVAYGYTF; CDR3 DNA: TGTGCCACCCGAGGAGTCGCCTATGGCTACACCTTC
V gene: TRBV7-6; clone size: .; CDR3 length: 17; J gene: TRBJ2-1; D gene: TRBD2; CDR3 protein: CASSLEVPGGPGNEQFF; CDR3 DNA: TGTGCCAGCAGCTTAGAGGTACCGGGAGGGCCAGGCAATGAGCAGTTCTTC
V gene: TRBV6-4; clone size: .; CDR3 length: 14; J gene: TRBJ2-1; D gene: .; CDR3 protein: CASSVASTYNEQFF; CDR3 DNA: TGTGCCAGCAGTGTAGCAAGTACCTACAATGAGCAGTTCTTC
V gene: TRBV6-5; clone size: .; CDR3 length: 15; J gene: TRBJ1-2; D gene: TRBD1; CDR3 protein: CASSFRDRGDYGYTF; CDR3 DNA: TGTGCCAGCAGTTTCCGGGACAGGGGGGACTATGGCTACACCTTC
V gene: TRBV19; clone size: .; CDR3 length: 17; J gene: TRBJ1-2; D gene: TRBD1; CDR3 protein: CASSIAGQGVSNYGYTF; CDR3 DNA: TGTGCCAGTAGTATCGCGGGACAGGGTGTATCTAACTATGGCTACACCTTC
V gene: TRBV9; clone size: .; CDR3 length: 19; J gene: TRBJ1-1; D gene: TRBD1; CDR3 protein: CASSVGQGRGGLRNTEAFF; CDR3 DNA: TGTGCCAGCAGCGTAGGACAGGGACGAGGGGGTTTGCGGAACACTGAAGCTTTCTTT
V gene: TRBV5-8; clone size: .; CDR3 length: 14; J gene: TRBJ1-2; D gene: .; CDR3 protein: CASSLGRGIGGYTF; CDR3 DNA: TGTGCCAGCAGCTTGGGTCGGGGAATTGGTGGCTACACCTTC
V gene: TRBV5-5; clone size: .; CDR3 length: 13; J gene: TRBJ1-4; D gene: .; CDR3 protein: CASSFPRDEKLFF; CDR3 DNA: TGTGCCAGCAGCTTTCCGAGGGATGAAAAACTGTTTTTT
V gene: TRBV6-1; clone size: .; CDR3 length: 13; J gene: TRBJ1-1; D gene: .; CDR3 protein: CASSEPLGEGAFF; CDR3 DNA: TGTGCCAGCAGTGAACCCTTGGGGGAGGGAGCTTTCTTT
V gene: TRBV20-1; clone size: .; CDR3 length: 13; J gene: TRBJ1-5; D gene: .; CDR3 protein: CSASVAGDQPQHF; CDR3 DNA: TGCAGTGCTAGTGTCGCAGGGGATCAGCCCCAGCATTTT